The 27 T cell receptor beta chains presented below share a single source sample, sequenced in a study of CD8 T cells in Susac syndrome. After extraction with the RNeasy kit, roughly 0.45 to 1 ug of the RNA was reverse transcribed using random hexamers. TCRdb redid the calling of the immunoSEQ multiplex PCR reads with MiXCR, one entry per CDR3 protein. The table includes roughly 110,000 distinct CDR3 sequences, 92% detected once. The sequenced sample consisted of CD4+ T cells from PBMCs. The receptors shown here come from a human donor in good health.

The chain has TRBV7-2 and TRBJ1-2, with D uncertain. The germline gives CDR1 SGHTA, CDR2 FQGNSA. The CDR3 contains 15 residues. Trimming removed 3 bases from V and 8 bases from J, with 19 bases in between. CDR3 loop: CASSLSAGGSQGYTF. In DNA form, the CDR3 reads TGTGCCAGCAGCTTGTCGGCGGGAGGGAGTCAGGGCTACACCTTC.

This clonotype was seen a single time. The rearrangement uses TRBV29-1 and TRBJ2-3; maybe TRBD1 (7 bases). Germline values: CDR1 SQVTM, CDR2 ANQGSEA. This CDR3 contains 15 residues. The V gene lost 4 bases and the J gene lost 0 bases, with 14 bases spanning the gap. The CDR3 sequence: CSVASGGGSTDTQYF. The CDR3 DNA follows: TGCAGCGTTGCATCAGGGGGAGGTAGCACAGATACGCAGTATTTT.

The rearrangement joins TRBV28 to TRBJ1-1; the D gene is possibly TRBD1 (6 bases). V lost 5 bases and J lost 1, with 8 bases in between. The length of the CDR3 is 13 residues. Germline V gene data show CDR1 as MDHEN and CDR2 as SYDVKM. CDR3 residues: CASSEDRNTEAFF. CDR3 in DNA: TGTGCCAGCAGTGAGGACAGGAACACTGAAGCTTTCTTT.

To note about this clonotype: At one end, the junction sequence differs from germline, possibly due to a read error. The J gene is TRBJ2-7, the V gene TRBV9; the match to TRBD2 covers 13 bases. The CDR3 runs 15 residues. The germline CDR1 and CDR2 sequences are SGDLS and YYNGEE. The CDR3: CTSSDGLAGAYEQYF. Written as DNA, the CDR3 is TGTACCAGCAGCGATGGACTAGCGGGAGCATACGAGCAGTACTTC.

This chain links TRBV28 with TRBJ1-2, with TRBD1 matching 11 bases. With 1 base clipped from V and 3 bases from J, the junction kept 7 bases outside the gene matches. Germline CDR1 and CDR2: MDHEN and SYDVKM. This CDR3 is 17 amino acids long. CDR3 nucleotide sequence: TGTGCCAGCAGTTTATCCCAGGACAGGGGGCTCGACTATGGCTACACCTTC. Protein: CASSLSQDRGLDYGYTF.

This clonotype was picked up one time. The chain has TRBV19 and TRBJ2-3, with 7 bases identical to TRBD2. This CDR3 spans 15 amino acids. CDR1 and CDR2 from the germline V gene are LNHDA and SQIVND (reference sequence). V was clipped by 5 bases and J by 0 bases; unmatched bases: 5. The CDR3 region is CASSRLAVSTDTQYF. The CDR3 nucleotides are TGTGCCAGTAGTCGACTAGCAGTCAGCACAGATACGCAGTATTTT.

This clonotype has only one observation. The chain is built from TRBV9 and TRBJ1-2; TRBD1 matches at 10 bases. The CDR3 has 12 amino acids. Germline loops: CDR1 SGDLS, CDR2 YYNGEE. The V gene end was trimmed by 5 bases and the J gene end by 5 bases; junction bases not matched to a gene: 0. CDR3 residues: CASRDRGYGYTF. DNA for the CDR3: TGTGCCAGCAGGGACAGGGGGTATGGCTACACCTTC.

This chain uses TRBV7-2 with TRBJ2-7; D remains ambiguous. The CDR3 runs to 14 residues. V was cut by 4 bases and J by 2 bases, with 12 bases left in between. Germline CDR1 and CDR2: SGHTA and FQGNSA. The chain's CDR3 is CASSSTGLTYEQYF. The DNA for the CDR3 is TGTGCCAGCAGCTCGACCGGATTAACCTACGAGCAGTACTTC. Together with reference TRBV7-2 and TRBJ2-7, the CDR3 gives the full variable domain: GAGVSQSPSNKVTEKGKDVELRCDPISGHTALYWYRQSLGQGLEFLIYFQGNSAPDKSGLPSDRFSAERTGGSVSTLTIQRTQQEDSAVYLCASSSTGLTYEQYFGPGTRLTVT.

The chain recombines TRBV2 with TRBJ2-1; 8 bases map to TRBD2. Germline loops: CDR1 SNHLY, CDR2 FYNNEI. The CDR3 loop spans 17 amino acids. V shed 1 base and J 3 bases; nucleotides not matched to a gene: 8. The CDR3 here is CASSEGLAGEIYNEQFF. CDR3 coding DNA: TGTGCCAGCAGTGAAGGTCTAGCGGGCGAAATCTACAATGAGCAGTTCTTC.

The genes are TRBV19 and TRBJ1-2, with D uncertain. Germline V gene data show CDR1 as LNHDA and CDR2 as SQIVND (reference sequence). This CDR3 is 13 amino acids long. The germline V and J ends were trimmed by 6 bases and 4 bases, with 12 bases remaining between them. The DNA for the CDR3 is TGTGCCAGTAGCAGCGGCTCAGGCTATGGCTACACCTTC. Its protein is CASSSGSGYGYTF.

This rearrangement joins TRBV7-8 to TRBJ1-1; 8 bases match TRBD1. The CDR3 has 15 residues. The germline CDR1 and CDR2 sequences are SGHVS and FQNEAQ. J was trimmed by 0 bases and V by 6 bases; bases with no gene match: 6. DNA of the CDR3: TGTGCCAGCAGTGTAATGGACAGGGTGAACACTGAAGCTTTCTTT. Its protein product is CASSVMDRVNTEAFF.

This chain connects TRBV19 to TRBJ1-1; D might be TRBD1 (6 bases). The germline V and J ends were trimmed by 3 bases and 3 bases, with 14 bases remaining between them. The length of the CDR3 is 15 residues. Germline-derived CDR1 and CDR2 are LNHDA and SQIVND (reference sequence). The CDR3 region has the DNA TGTGCCAGTAGTATCCCCCCGGGGGCGTACACTGAAGCTTTCTTT. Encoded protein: CASSIPPGAYTEAFF. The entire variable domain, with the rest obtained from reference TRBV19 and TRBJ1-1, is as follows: DGGITQSPKYLFRKEGQNVTLSCEQNLNHDAMYWYRQDPGQGLRLIYYSQIVNDFQKGDIAEGYSVSREKKESFPLTVTSAQKNPTAFYLCASSIPPGAYTEAFFGQGTRLTVV.

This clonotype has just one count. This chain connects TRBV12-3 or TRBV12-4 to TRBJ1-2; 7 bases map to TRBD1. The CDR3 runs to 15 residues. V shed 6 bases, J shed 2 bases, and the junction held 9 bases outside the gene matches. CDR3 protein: CASSQGTAYNYGYTF. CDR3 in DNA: TGTGCCAGCAGCCAAGGGACAGCCTACAACTATGGCTACACCTTC.

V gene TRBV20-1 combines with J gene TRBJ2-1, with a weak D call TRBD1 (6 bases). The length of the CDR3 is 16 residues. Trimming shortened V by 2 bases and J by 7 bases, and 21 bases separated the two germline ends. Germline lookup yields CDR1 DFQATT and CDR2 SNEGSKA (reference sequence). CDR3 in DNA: TGCAGTGCTAGAAACCGGCAGGGGATGGGTTTGAATGAGCAGTTCTTC. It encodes CSARNRQGMGLNEQFF.

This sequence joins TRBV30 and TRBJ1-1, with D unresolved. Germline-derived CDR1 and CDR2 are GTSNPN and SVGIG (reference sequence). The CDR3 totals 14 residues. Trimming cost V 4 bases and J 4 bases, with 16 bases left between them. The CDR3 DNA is TGTGCCTGGACCCAGCTGTGGGGTAGCACTGAAGCTTTCTTT. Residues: CAWTQLWGSTEAFF.

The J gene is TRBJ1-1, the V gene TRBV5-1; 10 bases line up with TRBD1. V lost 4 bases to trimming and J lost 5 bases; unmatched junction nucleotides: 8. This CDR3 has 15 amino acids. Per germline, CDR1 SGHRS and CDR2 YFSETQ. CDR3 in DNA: TGCGCCAGCAGCACCGGGACAGGGGCTGGAACTGAAGCTTTCTTT. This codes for CASSTGTGAGTEAFF. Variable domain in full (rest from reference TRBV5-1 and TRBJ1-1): KAGVTQTPRYLIKTRGQQVTLSCSPISGHRSVSWYQQTPGQGLQFLFEYFSETQRNKGNFPGRFSGRQFSNSRSEMNVSTLELGDSALYLCASSTGTGAGTEAFFGQGTRLTVV.

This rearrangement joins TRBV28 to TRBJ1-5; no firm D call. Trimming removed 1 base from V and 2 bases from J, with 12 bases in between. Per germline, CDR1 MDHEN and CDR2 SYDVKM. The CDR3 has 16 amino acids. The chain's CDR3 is CASSLLKGLGNQPQHF. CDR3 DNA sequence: TGTGCCAGCAGTTTATTGAAGGGTTTGGGCAATCAGCCCCAGCATTTT.

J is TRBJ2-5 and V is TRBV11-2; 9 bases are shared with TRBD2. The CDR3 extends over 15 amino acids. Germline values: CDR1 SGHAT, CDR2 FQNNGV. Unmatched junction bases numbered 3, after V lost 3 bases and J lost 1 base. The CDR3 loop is CASSFSGGSQETQYF. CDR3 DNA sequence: TGTGCCAGCAGCTTTAGCGGGGGAAGCCAAGAGACCCAGTACTTC. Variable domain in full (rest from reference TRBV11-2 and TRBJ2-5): EAGVAQSPRYKIIEKRQSVAFWCNPISGHATLYWYQQILGQGPKLLIQFQNNGVVDDSQLPKDRFSAERLKGVDSTLKIQPAKLEDSAVYLCASSFSGGSQETQYFGPGTRLLVL.

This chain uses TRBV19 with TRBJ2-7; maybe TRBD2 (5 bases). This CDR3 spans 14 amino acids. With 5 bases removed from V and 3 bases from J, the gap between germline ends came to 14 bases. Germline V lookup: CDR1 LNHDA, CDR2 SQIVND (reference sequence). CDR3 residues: CASSGSGSVYEQYF. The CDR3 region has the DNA TGTGCCAGTAGTGGGAGCGGATCGGTCTACGAGCAGTACTTC. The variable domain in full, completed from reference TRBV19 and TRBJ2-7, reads DGGITQSPKYLFRKEGQNVTLSCEQNLNHDAMYWYRQDPGQGLRLIYYSQIVNDFQKGDIAEGYSVSREKKESFPLTVTSAQKNPTAFYLCASSGSGSVYEQYFGPGTRLTVT.

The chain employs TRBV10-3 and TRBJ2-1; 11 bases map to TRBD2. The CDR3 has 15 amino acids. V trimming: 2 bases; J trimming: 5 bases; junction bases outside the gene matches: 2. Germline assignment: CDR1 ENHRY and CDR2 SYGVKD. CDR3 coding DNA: TGTGCCATCAGTGAGAGACTAGCGGGGAACAATGAGCAGTTCTTC. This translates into CAISERLAGNNEQFF.

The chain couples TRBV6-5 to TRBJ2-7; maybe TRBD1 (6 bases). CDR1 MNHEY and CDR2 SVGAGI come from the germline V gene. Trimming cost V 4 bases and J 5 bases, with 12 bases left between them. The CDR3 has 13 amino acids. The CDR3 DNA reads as TGTGCCAGCAGTTTCCAGGGGTGGAACGAGCAGTACTTC. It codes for CASSFQGWNEQYF.

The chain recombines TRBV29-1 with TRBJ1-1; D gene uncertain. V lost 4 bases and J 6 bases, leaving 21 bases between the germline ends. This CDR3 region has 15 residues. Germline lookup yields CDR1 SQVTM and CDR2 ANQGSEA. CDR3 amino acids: CSVAATVYPMAEAFF. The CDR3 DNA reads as TGCAGCGTTGCGGCTACTGTCTACCCCATGGCTGAAGCTTTCTTT.

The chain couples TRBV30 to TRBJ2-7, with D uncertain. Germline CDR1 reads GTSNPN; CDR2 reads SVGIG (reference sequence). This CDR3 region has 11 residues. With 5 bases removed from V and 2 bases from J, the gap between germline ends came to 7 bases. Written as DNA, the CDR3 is TGTGCCTGGCGTCGGGCCTACGAGCAGTACTTC. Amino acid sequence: CAWRRAYEQYF.

CDR3 protein: CATSRGWSYNEQFF. The CDR3 region has the DNA TGTGCCACCAGCAGGGGGTGGTCCTACAATGAGCAGTTCTTC. V usage is TRBV15 and J usage is TRBJ2-1; D is unresolved. The germline V and J ends were trimmed by 3 bases and 1 base, with 7 bases remaining between them. CDR3 length: 14 amino acids. The germline V gene encodes CDR1 LNHNV and CDR2 YYDKDF (reference sequence).

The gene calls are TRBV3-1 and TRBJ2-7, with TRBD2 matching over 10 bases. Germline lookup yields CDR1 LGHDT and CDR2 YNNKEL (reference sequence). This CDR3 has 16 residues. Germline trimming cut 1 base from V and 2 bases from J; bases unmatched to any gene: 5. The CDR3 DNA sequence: TGTGCCAGCAGCCAAGTCCGCCTAGCGGGAGCCTACGAGCAGTACTTC. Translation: CASSQVRLAGAYEQYF.

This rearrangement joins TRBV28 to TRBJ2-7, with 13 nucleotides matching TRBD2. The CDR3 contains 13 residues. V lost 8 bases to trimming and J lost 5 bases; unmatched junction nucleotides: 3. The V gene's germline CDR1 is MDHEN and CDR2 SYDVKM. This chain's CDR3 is CASGLAGANEQYF. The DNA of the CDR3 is TGTGCCAGCGGACTAGCGGGAGCGAACGAGCAGTACTTC. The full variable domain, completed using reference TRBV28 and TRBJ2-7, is DVKVTQSSRYLVKRTGEKVFLECVQDMDHENMFWYRQDPGLGLRLIYFSYDVKMKEKGDIPEGYSVSREKKERFSLILESASTNQTSMYLCASGLAGANEQYFGPGTRLTVT.

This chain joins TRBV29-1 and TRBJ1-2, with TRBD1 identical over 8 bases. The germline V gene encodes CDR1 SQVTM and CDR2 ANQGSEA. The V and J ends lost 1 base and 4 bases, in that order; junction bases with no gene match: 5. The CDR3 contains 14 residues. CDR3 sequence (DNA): TGCAGCGTTGAAGGGACAGGGCGAGGCTATGGCTACACCTTC. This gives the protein CSVEGTGRGYGYTF.